A single sample gave rise to the 6 T cell receptor beta chains below, sequenced in a study of cytomegalovirus exposure and HLA in healthy donors. The PCR used 60 Vbeta and 13 Jbeta primers. The data were produced by immunoSEQ multiplex PCR, yet TCRdb's version contains in-frame clones alone and is incomplete. The sample has approximately 190,000 clones, approximately 84% seen once. The specimen was PBMCs. The origin of the receptors is a woman in her 30s in good health and CMV-seropositive.

This clone was counted a single time. The V call is TRBV4-2, the J call TRBJ1-6; TRBD1 might be the D (6 bases). Deletions cut 0 bases from V and 9 bases from J, with 15 bases between. Per germline, CDR1 LGHNA and CDR2 YNFKEQ. The CDR3 contains 16 residues. The CDR3 nucleotides are TGTGCCAGCAGCCAAGACGAGGGAGGGGGGTCTTCACCCCTCCACTTT. Its protein product is CASSQDEGGGSSPLHF.

V and J are TRBV28 and TRBJ1-2; D might be TRBD1 (5 bases). CDR3 size: 16 residues. V dropped 5 bases and J dropped 4 bases, with 20 bases sitting between them. CDR1 and CDR2 from the germline V gene are MDHEN and SYDVKM. The CDR3 region has the DNA TGTGCCAGCAGTGGGGGGGACGTCCCTTTTCTCTATGGCTACACCTTC. This sequence encodes CASSGGDVPFLYGYTF.

This sequence joins TRBV6-6 and TRBJ1-6, with D perhaps matching TRBD1 (5 bases). V lost 5 bases and J 15 bases, leaving 17 bases between the germline ends. This CDR3 has 13 amino acids. Germline V gene sequence: CDR1 MNHNY, CDR2 SVGAGI (reference sequence). CDR3 nucleotide sequence: TGTGCCAGCAGTCCCTCCGGGCAGGGCCTCCTCCACTTT. It codes for CASSPSGQGLLHF.

In this sample, this clone turned up once. The chain combines TRBV18 with TRBJ2-7, with a tentative D call TRBD1 (5 bases). The germline V and J ends were trimmed by 1 base and 5 bases, with 9 bases remaining between them. Germline V gene lookup returns CDR1 KGHSH and CDR2 LQKENI. The CDR3 sequence is 13 residues long. The chain's CDR3 is CASSPRQQDEQYF. The CDR3 DNA sequence: TGTGCCAGCTCACCACGGCAACAGGACGAGCAGTACTTC.

V and J are TRBV4-1 and TRBJ2-5, with TRBD2 matching over 9 bases. The J call may be incorrect, as the DNA end agrees better with TRBJ2-7. The V gene's germline CDR1 is MGHRA and CDR2 YSYEKL. This CDR3 region has 16 residues. The CDR3 region is CASSQEPLAGSYEQYF. For the CDR3, the DNA is TGCGCCAGCAGCCAAGAGCCACTAGCGGGTTCCTACGAGCAGTACTTC.

This clone was counted only a few times. The V and J genes are TRBV19 and TRBJ1-2; 8 bases align to TRBD1. Trimming removed 6 bases from V and 8 bases from J; junction bases left unmatched: 8. Germline V gene sequence: CDR1 LNHDA, CDR2 SQIVND (reference sequence). This CDR3 is 13 amino acids long. The CDR3 reads CASRKTGVNGYTF. CDR3 nucleotide sequence: TGTGCCAGTAGGAAGACAGGGGTAAACGGCTACACCTTC.